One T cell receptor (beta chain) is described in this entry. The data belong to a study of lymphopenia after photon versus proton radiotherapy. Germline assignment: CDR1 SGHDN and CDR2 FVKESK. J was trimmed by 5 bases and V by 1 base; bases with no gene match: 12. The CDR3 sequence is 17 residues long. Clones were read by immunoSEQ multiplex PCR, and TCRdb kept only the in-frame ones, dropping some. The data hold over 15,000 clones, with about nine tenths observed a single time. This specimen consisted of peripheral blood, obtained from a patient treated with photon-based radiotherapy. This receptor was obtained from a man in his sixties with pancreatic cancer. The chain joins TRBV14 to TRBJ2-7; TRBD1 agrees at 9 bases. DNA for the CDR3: TGTGCCAGCAGCCAAGGACTAGGGTCACAGGGGGCCAACGAGCAGTACTTC. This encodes CASSQGLGSQGANEQYF.